Following are 5 T cell receptor beta chains from one sample sequenced in a study of T-cell memory formation after mild COVID-19. TCRdb ran MiXCR on the 5' RACE reads and lists one entry per CDR3 protein. The data show 130,000 to 150,000 distinct CDR3 sequences, about a fifth seen once. Specimen: PBMCs or a T cell subset sorted from them (not recorded which). These receptors originate from an adult woman who had mild COVID-19 (a few samples of this study predate the infection). Cell type and time point are not known.

This clonotype was detected many times. The chain's CDR3 is CASRGQGGTGELFF. CDR3 coding DNA: TGTGCCAGCAGAGGGCAGGGAGGGACCGGGGAGCTGTTTTTT. This rearrangement joins TRBV2 to TRBJ2-2, with 7 bases matching TRBD2. There are 14 residues in the CDR3. Germline CDR1 reads SNHLY; CDR2 reads FYNNEI. The ends lost 6 bases at V and 5 bases at J; junction bases unmatched: 6. Full variable domain (remainder filled in from reference TRBV2 and TRBJ2-2): EPEVTQTPSHQVTQMGQEVILRCVPISNHLYFYWYRQILGQKVEFLVSFYNNEISEKSEIFDDQFSVERPDGSNFTLKIRSTKLEDSAMYFCASRGQGGTGELFFGEGSRLTVL.

V usage is TRBV25-1 and J usage is TRBJ1-4, with 8 bases lining up with TRBD1. V was pared by 5 bases and J by 8 bases, with 7 bases of the junction left unmatched. The CDR3 consists of 14 residues. Germline V gives CDR1 MGHDK, CDR2 SYGVNS. The DNA for the CDR3 is TGTGCCAGCAGTCGGACAGGGAAGGGAGAAAAACTGTTTTTT. This gives the protein CASSRTGKGEKLFF.

The sample holds a few counts of this clonotype. The V gene is TRBV12-3 or TRBV12-4, the J gene TRBJ2-7; TRBD2 aligns across 15 bases. The V gene end was trimmed by 5 bases and the J gene end by 1 base; junction bases not matched to a gene: 9. CDR3 size: 18 residues. The CDR3 nucleotides read TGTGCCAGCAGTCTACGGACTAGCGGGGGGGCCGGGTCCTACGAGCAGTACTTC. Protein: CASSLRTSGGAGSYEQYF.

This clonotype was found once. The V gene is TRBV5-1, the J gene TRBJ1-1; D is undetermined. The ends were cut back, 0 bases at V and 0 bases at J, with 15 bases in the middle. The CDR3 has 17 amino acids. The V gene's germline CDR1 is SGHRS and CDR2 YFSETQ. CDR3 bases: TGCGCCAGCAGCTTGGGGGGTAGAGAAAGCATGAACACTGAAGCTTTCTTT. Protein: CASSLGGRESMNTEAFF.

This clonotype has just a few counts. V and J are TRBV24-1 and TRBJ2-1, with TRBD2 matching over 13 bases. This CDR3 contains 15 residues. V gave up 3 bases and J gave up 13 bases; unmatched junction bases: 8. Germline V CDR1 and CDR2: KGHDR, SFDVKD. The CDR3 DNA reads as TGTGCCACCAGTGATACTAGCGGGAGGGCCGTGGATCAGTTCTTC. This translates into CATSDTSGRAVDQFF.